A single sample is the source of the 3 T cell receptor beta chains below, sequenced in a study of shared clonotypes between healthy human individuals. Using immunoSEQ multiplex PCR, the repertoire was profiled, and TCRdb retains in-frame clones only, with some absent. Of roughly 320,000 clones listed, around 90% are singletons. Sequences were obtained from memory CD8+ T cells sorted from blood. Subset of the sample: CD45RO+ cells pooled with CCR7-negative TemRA cells. All receptors derive from a man aged 18 to 29 in good health.

This rearrangement joins TRBV9 to TRBJ1-1, with a tentative D call TRBD1 (5 bases). The CDR3 has 15 residues. The germline V gene encodes CDR1 SGDLS and CDR2 YYNGEE. V lost 0 bases and J 1 base, leaving 10 bases between the germline ends. CDR3 region: CASSVGSGWNTEAFF. The DNA for the CDR3 is TGTGCCAGCAGCGTAGGCTCAGGGTGGAACACTGAAGCTTTCTTT.

The V gene is TRBV30, the J gene TRBJ1-1, with TRBD1 as a possible D gene (6 bases). This CDR3 spans 14 amino acids. The germline gives CDR1 GTSNPN, CDR2 SVGIG (reference sequence). Trimming pared 4 bases from V and 3 bases from J, leaving 15 bases between. This chain's CDR3 is CAWTVTGRDTEAFF. CDR3 DNA: TGTGCCTGGACAGTCACAGGGAGGGACACTGAAGCTTTCTTT.

This clone was detected only once. This sequence joins TRBV4-1 and TRBJ2-7; D possibly corresponds to TRBD1 (5 bases). V was trimmed by 1 base and J by 5 bases, leaving 12 bases between them. This CDR3 has 14 residues. Germline assignment: CDR1 MGHRA and CDR2 YSYEKL. DNA for the CDR3: TGCGCCAGCAGCCAAGCGCAGGGTATCAACGAGCAGTACTTC. This gives the protein CASSQAQGINEQYF.